What follows are 11 T cell receptor beta chains derived from one specimen sequenced in a study of shared clonotypes between healthy human individuals. Here immunoSEQ multiplex PCR was the method, and the copy in TCRdb shows in-frame clones only, minus some. The sample has roughly 2.2 million clones, approximately 90% seen once. The sample was naive CD4+ T cells from PBMCs. Specified subset: CD45RA+ positively selected. The receptors shown here come from a man between 18 and 29 years old in good health. Some clones in this sample may be carry-over from other donors' samples.

The V call is TRBV5-1, the J call TRBJ2-1; weak D call: TRBD1 (6 bases). Germline V lookup: CDR1 SGHRS, CDR2 YFSETQ. Trimming shortened V by 0 bases and J by 4 bases, and 14 bases separated the two germline ends. The CDR3 is 16 residues long. CDR3 sequence: CASSLDPARGYNEQFF. CDR3 bases: TGCGCCAGCAGCTTGGATCCAGCGAGGGGGTACAATGAGCAGTTCTTC. Using reference TRBV5-1 and TRBJ2-1 for the parts outside the CDR3, the full variable domain is KAGVTQTPRYLIKTRGQQVTLSCSPISGHRSVSWYQQTPGQGLQFLFEYFSETQRNKGNFPGRFSGRQFSNSRSEMNVSTLELGDSALYLCASSLDPARGYNEQFFGPGTRLTVL.

This rearrangement joins TRBV5-1 to TRBJ2-7; D gene unclear. Trimming removed 0 bases at V and 2 bases at J, with 15 bases between. CDR1 and CDR2 (germline): SGHRS, YFSETQ. The CDR3 is made up of 16 amino acids. In DNA form, the CDR3 reads TGCGCCAGCAGCTTGGCCGGGTCCCCGTCGACCTACGAGCAGTACTTC. Its protein is CASSLAGSPSTYEQYF. Supplemented by reference TRBV5-1 and TRBJ2-7, the full variable domain reads KAGVTQTPRYLIKTRGQQVTLSCSPISGHRSVSWYQQTPGQGLQFLFEYFSETQRNKGNFPGRFSGRQFSNSRSEMNVSTLELGDSALYLCASSLAGSPSTYEQYFGPGTRLTVT.

Note on this clone: At the DNA level, this CDR3 is encoded by other sequences in the same sample as well. This chain uses TRBV5-1 with TRBJ1-1; possible D gene TRBD1, 5 bases. From germline, CDR1 is SGHRS and CDR2 YFSETQ. V was clipped by 0 bases and J by 5 bases, with 8 bases between them. The CDR3 sequence is 13 residues long. CDR3 coding DNA: TGCGCCAGCAGCTTGGTGGGGGAGACTGAAGCTTTCTTT. Translation gives CASSLVGETEAFF.

This chain uses TRBV27 with TRBJ2-5, with TRBD2 matching 10 bases. This CDR3 region has 16 residues. The V and J ends lost 1 base and 1 base, in that order; junction bases with no gene match: 3. Germline lookup yields CDR1 MNHEY and CDR2 SMNVEV (reference sequence). CDR3 residues: CASSLFLAGAQETQYF. In nucleotides, the CDR3 is TGTGCCAGCAGTTTATTCCTAGCGGGAGCCCAAGAGACCCAGTACTTC.

This clone was seen just once. The chain uses TRBV18 and TRBJ1-3, with unresolved D. Germline-derived CDR1 and CDR2 are KGHSH and LQKENI. The CDR3 contains 15 residues. V lost 6 bases and J lost 1, with 13 bases in between. This CDR3 reads CASSGNGVSGNTIYF. Here the CDR3 DNA reads TGTGCCAGCTCCGGAAACGGGGTTTCTGGAAACACCATATATTTT.

The chain is built from TRBV9 and TRBJ2-7; D may correspond to TRBD1 or TRBD2 (5 bases each). Germline V CDR1 and CDR2: SGDLS, YYNGEE. CDR3 length: 15 amino acids. Deletions cut 4 bases from V and 0 bases from J, with 14 bases between. CDR3 in amino acids: CASSPMGRSSYEQYF. The CDR3 coding sequence is TGTGCCAGCAGCCCCATGGGACGGAGCTCCTACGAGCAGTACTTC.

V gene TRBV7-2 combines with J gene TRBJ2-3; perhaps TRBD2 as D (5 bases). V was cut by 1 base and J by 2 bases, with 10 bases left in between. CDR1 is SGHTA and CDR2 is FQGNSA in the germline V gene. The CDR3 spans 15 residues. The CDR3 spells CASSLERQYTDTQYF. CDR3 DNA sequence: TGTGCCAGCAGCTTAGAGCGGCAATACACAGATACGCAGTATTTT.

The chain uses TRBV28 and TRBJ1-6; 7 positions match TRBD1. Losses at the gene ends were 5 bases for V and 6 bases for J; bases not matched to a gene: 10. The CDR3 covers 16 residues. Germline V lookup: CDR1 MDHEN, CDR2 SYDVKM. The CDR3 loop reads CASSLSGTAFNSPLHF. Written as DNA, the CDR3 is TGTGCCAGCAGTCTGTCCGGGACAGCTTTTAATTCACCCCTCCACTTT.

V usage is TRBV9 and J usage is TRBJ2-2; D tentatively fits TRBD1 or TRBD2 (6 bases each). From germline, CDR1 is SGDLS and CDR2 YYNGEE. Trimming shortened V by 4 bases and J by 3 bases, and 13 bases separated the two germline ends. The CDR3 spans 15 residues. CDR3 region: CASSPPGGHTGELFF. The CDR3 DNA follows: TGTGCCAGCAGCCCCCCCGGGGGCCACACCGGGGAGCTGTTTTTT.

This clone showed up just once. This chain connects TRBV5-6 to TRBJ2-5; 8 nucleotides align to TRBD1. This CDR3 has 14 residues. J lost 4 bases, V lost 6 bases, and 8 bases had no gene match. The germline CDR1 and CDR2 sequences are SGHDT and YYEEEE. CDR3 in amino acids: CASTDRAGSETQYF. The CDR3 coding sequence is TGTGCCAGCACGGACAGGGCGGGTTCAGAGACCCAGTACTTC.

The V gene is TRBV5-6, the J gene TRBJ1-1; 10 bases are a match to TRBD1. The CDR3 sequence is 16 residues long. Germline V lookup: CDR1 SGHDT, CDR2 YYEEEE. V lost 2 bases to trimming and J lost 0 bases; unmatched junction nucleotides: 4. CDR3: CASSFDRGQVNTEAFF. The CDR3 DNA is TGTGCCAGCAGCTTTGACAGGGGGCAGGTGAACACTGAAGCTTTCTTT.